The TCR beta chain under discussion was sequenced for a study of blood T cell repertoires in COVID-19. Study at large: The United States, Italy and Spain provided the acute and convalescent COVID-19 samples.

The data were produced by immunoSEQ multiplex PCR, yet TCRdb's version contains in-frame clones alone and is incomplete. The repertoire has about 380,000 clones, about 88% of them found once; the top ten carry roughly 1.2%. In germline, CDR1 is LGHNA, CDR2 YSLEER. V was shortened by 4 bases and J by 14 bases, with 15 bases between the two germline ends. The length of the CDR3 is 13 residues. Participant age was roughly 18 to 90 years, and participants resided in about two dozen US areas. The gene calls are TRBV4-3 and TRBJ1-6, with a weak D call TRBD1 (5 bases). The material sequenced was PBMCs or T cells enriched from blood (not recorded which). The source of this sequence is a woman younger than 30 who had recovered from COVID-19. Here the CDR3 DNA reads TGCGCCAGCAGCCCGGGCCCCGGGGGGGCCCTCCACTTT. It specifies CASSPGPGGALHF.